These T cell receptor beta chains were read from a single sample in a study of multiple sclerosis patients with progressive multifocal leukoencephalopathy. Assay: immunoSEQ multiplex PCR; the TCRdb copy retains only in-frame clones and omits some. The sample carries around 25,000 clones, around 93% recorded once. This material consisted of PBMCs, taken from a patient treated with natalizumab. These receptors all stem from a man aged 25 to 40 with multiple sclerosis. CDR3s include the opening cysteine and the closing phenylalanine or tryptophan. The D gene is left open where the match is weak. Expanded clones are given a class, and other clones once, few, many or no size at all.

CDR3 protein	CDR3 DNA	V gene	J gene	CDR3 length	clone size	D gene
CASSYGSTSTDTQYF	TGTGCCAGCAGTTACGGCTCTACTAGCACAGATACGCAGTATTTT	TRBV6-5	TRBJ2-3	15	NA	NA
CASIGNEQFF	TGTGCCAGCATAGGTAATGAGCAGTTCTTC	TRBV5-6	TRBJ2-1	10	NA	NA
CASSFRGLSSTDTQYF	TGTGCCAGCAGCTTCAGGGGGCTCAGTAGCACAGATACGCAGTATTTT	TRBV5-8	TRBJ2-3	16	NA	TRBD1
CASSEARTGGSYSGNTIYF	TGTGCCAGCAGTGAAGCCAGGACAGGGGGCTCCTACTCTGGAAACACCATATATTTT	TRBV2	TRBJ1-3	19	NA	TRBD1
CASSDGGSQNNEQFF	TGTGCCAGCAGCGACGGCGGGAGTCAGAACAATGAGCAGTTCTTC	TRBV9	TRBJ2-1	15	NA	TRBD2
CAWRLNGGKPTQFF	TGTGCCTGGAGGCTCAACGGCGGGAAGCCGACCCAGTTCTTC	TRBV30	TRBJ2-1	14	NA	NA
CASSLEPSGVAFF	TGTGCCAGCAGCTTAGAACCTAGCGGGGTTGCGTTCTTC	TRBV11-2	TRBJ2-1	13	NA	TRBD2
CASGSSPYNEQFF	TGTGCCAGCGGGAGCTCCCCCTACAATGAGCAGTTCTTC	TRBV6-5	TRBJ2-1	13	NA	NA
CATSRDVQGAGNSPLHF	TGTGCCACCAGCAGAGATGTCCAGGGGGCTGGAAATTCACCCCTCCACTTT	TRBV15	TRBJ1-6	17	NA	TRBD1
CAISGDRVATNEKLFF	TGTGCCATCAGTGGGGACAGGGTGGCGACTAATGAAAAACTGTTTTTT	TRBV10-3	TRBJ1-4	16	NA	TRBD1
CASSFGGVTEAFF	TGTGCCAGCAGTTTTGGGGGGGTCACTGAAGCTTTCTTT	TRBV27	TRBJ1-1	13	NA	NA
CASSQAGTSGRPPGELFF	TGCGCCAGCAGCCAGGCCGGGACTAGCGGGAGGCCCCCCGGGGAGCTGTTTTTT	TRBV4-3	TRBJ2-2	18	NA	TRBD2
CASSQTGGASGYTF	TGTGCCAGCAGCCAGACAGGGGGCGCAAGTGGCTACACCTTC	TRBV5-6	TRBJ1-2	14	NA	TRBD1
CASSSLDGYNEQFF	TGTGCCAGCAGCTCATTGGACGGCTACAATGAGCAGTTCTTC	TRBV21-1	TRBJ2-1	14	NA	NA
CAISPGTSGAYNEQFF	TGTGCCATCAGCCCCGGGACTAGCGGAGCCTACAATGAGCAGTTCTTC	TRBV10-3	TRBJ2-1	16	NA	TRBD2
CASSTPYEQYF	TGTGCCAGCAGTACACCCTACGAGCAGTACTTC	TRBV7-2	TRBJ2-7	11	NA	NA
CASSQDHLNTGELFF	TGCGCCAGCAGCCAAGATCACTTGAACACCGGGGAGCTGTTTTTT	TRBV4-1	TRBJ2-2	15	once	NA
CASSLFGGLHGYTF	TGTGCCAGCAGCTTGTTCGGGGGGTTACATGGCTACACCTTC	TRBV5-4	TRBJ1-2	14	NA	NA
CASSVTGISGANVLTF	TGTGCCAGCAGCGTCACAGGCATCTCTGGGGCCAACGTCCTGACTTTC	TRBV9	TRBJ2-6	16	NA	NA
CASSEGTGGTEAFF	TGTGCCAGCAGTGAAGGGACAGGGGGCACTGAAGCTTTCTTT	TRBV6-1	TRBJ1-1	14	NA	TRBD1
CASSLVGGPGTEAFF	TGTGCCAGCAGCTTGGTTGGGGGGCCAGGCACTGAAGCTTTCTTT	TRBV5-6	TRBJ1-1	15	NA	NA
CASSYDLQGLNYGYTF	TGTGCCAGCAGTTACGACCTACAGGGCCTTAACTATGGCTACACCTTC	TRBV6-5	TRBJ1-2	16	NA	NA
CASSSVPRGQFF	TGTGCCAGCAGCTCGGTCCCGCGGGGGCAGTTCTTC	TRBV11-2	TRBJ2-1	12	NA	NA
CSARVTGEFF	TGCAGTGCTAGAGTGACAGGGGAGTTCTTT	TRBV20-1	TRBJ1-1	10	NA	TRBD1
CASRDVREQYF	TGTGCCAGCAGGGACGTCCGCGAGCAGTACTTC	TRBV6-1	TRBJ2-7	11	NA	NA
CASSGTAPYEQYF	TGCGCCAGCAGCGGGACAGCTCCCTACGAGCAGTACTTC	TRBV4-1	TRBJ2-7	13	NA	TRBD1
CASSAPGLAVGNEQFF	TGTGCCAGCAGTGCCCCGGGACTAGCGGTCGGTAATGAGCAGTTCTTC	TRBV2	TRBJ2-1	16	NA	TRBD2
CASSQGGTLGDEQYF	TGTGCCAGCAGCCAAGGAGGGACTTTGGGAGACGAGCAGTACTTC	TRBV4-2	TRBJ2-7	15	NA	NA
CASSPSPPGTTTGNTIYF	TGCGCCAGCAGCCCCTCCCCCCCGGGGACAACTACTGGAAACACCATATATTTT	TRBV4-1	TRBJ1-3	18	NA	NA
CASSFGGSSQETQYF	TGTGCCAGCAGCTTCGGCGGGAGTAGTCAAGAGACCCAGTACTTC	TRBV11-2	TRBJ2-5	15	NA	TRBD2
CASSDSRGGDTQYF	TGTGCCAGCAGTGACTCTAGAGGAGGAGATACGCAGTATTTT	TRBV6-4	TRBJ2-3	14	NA	NA
CASSTGGLVQSTDTQYF	TGTGCCAGTAGTACCGGAGGACTAGTTCAATCCACAGATACGCAGTATTTT	TRBV19	TRBJ2-3	17	NA	TRBD2
CASSVDVGEQYF	TGTGCCAGCAGCGTAGACGTAGGGGAGCAGTACTTC	TRBV9	TRBJ2-7	12	NA	NA
CASSPGQGWNEKLFF	TGCGCCAGCAGCCCTGGACAGGGGTGGAATGAAAAACTGTTTTTT	TRBV5-1	TRBJ1-4	15	NA	TRBD1
CASSIQLGGYNEQFF	TGTGCCAGTAGTATCCAGTTAGGGGGATACAATGAGCAGTTCTTC	TRBV19	TRBJ2-1	15	once	NA
CASSQFYNEQFF	TGTGCCAGCAGCCAATTTTACAATGAGCAGTTCTTC	TRBV16	TRBJ2-1	12	NA	NA
CASSYSNGEQFF	TGTGCCAGCAGTTACTCGAACGGAGAGCAGTTCTTC	TRBV6-5	TRBJ2-1	12	NA	NA
CASRRDLEDTQYF	TGTGCCAGCAGACGGGACTTGGAGGATACGCAGTATTTT	TRBV7-6	TRBJ2-3	13	NA	NA
CASSPYRVLAGSGTDTQYF	TGTGCCAGCAGCCCGTACAGGGTGCTAGCGGGATCCGGCACAGATACGCAGTATTTT	TRBV7-8	TRBJ2-3	19	NA	TRBD2
CASGQGRMETQYF	TGTGCCAGTGGGCAGGGTAGGATGGAGACCCAGTACTTC	TRBV19	TRBJ2-5	13	NA	NA
CASKEVPKEEKLFF	TGTGCCAGTAAGGAGGTTCCAAAGGAGGAAAAACTGTTTTTT	TRBV19	TRBJ1-4	14	NA	NA
CASSTGQAHYGYTF	TGTGCCAGCAGCACGGGACAGGCTCACTATGGCTACACCTTC	TRBV9	TRBJ1-2	14	NA	TRBD1
CASSPLTGGGSYNEQFF	TGTGCCAGCAGTCCCCTAACAGGGGGGGGATCCTACAATGAGCAGTTCTTC	TRBV27	TRBJ2-1	17	NA	NA
CSVEDRISYEQYF	TGCAGCGTTGAAGATCGGATTTCCTACGAGCAGTACTTC	TRBV29-1	TRBJ2-7	13	NA	NA
CSVYLSAVQYF	TGCAGCGTTTATTTGTCGGCTGTGCAGTACTTC	TRBV29-1	TRBJ2-7	11	NA	NA
CASSLGARGTGELFF	TGTGCCAGCAGCTTGGGGGCTCGGGGCACCGGGGAGCTGTTTTTT	TRBV7-2	TRBJ2-2	15	NA	NA
CASSLGQGNGYTF	TGTGCCAGCAGCTTAGGGCAGGGGAATGGCTACACCTTC	TRBV7-8	TRBJ1-2	13	few	NA